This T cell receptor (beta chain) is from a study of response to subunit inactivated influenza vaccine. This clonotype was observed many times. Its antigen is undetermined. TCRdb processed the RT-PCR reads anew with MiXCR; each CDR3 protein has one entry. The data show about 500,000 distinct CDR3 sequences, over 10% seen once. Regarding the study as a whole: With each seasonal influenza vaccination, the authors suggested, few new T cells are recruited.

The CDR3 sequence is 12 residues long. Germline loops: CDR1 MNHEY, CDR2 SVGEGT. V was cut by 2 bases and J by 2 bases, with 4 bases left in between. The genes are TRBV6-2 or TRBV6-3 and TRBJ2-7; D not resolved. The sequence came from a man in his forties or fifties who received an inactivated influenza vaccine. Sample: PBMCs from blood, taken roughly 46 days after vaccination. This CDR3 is CASSYGTYEQYF. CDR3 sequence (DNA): TGTGCCAGCAGTTACGGGACCTACGAGCAGTACTTC.